A selection of T cell receptor beta chains follows, all from one sample in a study of T cells after yellow fever vaccination. TCRdb re-called the 5' RACE reads with MiXCR, one entry per CDR3 protein. The data hold roughly 500,000 distinct CDR3 sequences, with about a fifth observed a single time. This material consisted of PBMCs, taken 15 days after the yellow fever booster vaccination. All receptors derive from a man under 40 who received the YFV17D yellow fever vaccine. Each CDR3 is given with its conserved first and last residue. The D gene is left open where the match is weak. Part of the rows lack a size; the others show once, few, many or a class for expanded clones.

TRBV24-1	.	.	TRBJ2-3	TGTGCCACCAGTGATGGACCCACCCCCACAGATACGCAGTATTTT	CATSDGPTPTDTQYF
TRBV24-1	.	.	TRBJ2-5	TGTGCCACCAGTGACATTACAAGTCGCCAACAAGAGACCCAGTACTTC	CATSDITSRQQETQYF
TRBV7-9	few	.	TRBJ2-1	TGTGCCAGCAGCCGCTTCGATTCGGAGGGGGTGAATGAGCAGTTCTTC	CASSRFDSEGVNEQFF
TRBV29-1	few	.	TRBJ2-1	TGCAGCGTAGGGGTGCTTAGTGAGCAGTTCTTC	CSVGVLSEQFF
TRBV6-1	.	TRBD2	TRBJ2-3	TGTGCCAGCACCGGGACTAGCGGGAGGGGAACGACAGATACGCAGTATTTT	CASTGTSGRGTTDTQYF
TRBV7-2	few	.	TRBJ2-3	TGTGCCAGCAGCTTAGCTGGGACCTCGACTGGAGATACGCAGTATTTT	CASSLAGTSTGDTQYF
TRBV12-3/TRBV12-4	.	TRBD1	TRBJ2-2	TGTGCCAGCAGCAAGGACAGGGCCACCGGGGAGCTGTTTTTT	CASSKDRATGELFF
TRBV5-4	few	.	TRBJ2-7	TGTGCCAGCAGCCGGCGGGGCTTGGGGACCTACGAGCAGTACTTC	CASSRRGLGTYEQYF
TRBV5-1	.	TRBD1	TRBJ1-2	TGCGCCAGCAGCTTGTTTGGCGGGGACAGCAGTGACGGCTACACCTTC	CASSLFGGDSSDGYTF
TRBV12-3/TRBV12-4	many	.	TRBJ2-2	TGTGCCAGCAGCCCCCGGGTGGGCACCGGGGAGCTGTTTTTT	CASSPRVGTGELFF
TRBV30	.	TRBD1	TRBJ2-1	TGTGCCTGGAGTCGACAGGGGTACAATGAGCAGTTCTTC	CAWSRQGYNEQFF
TRBV12-3/TRBV12-4	few	TRBD2	TRBJ2-5	TGTGCCAGCAATCCTACTAGCGGGAGGGAGTGGGAGACCCAGTACTTC	CASNPTSGREWETQYF
TRBV20-1	few	.	TRBJ2-7	TGCAGTGCTCCGACTGGGGGGGCAGAGGAGCAGTACTTC	CSAPTGGAEEQYF
TRBV27	.	.	TRBJ2-7	TGTGCCAGCAGCCCAAGGCAACAAGCCTACGAGCAGTACTTC	CASSPRQQAYEQYF
TRBV5-1	few	.	TRBJ2-3	TGCGCCAGCAGCTTCCTGGCAGACCGAGATACGCAGTATTTT	CASSFLADRDTQYF
TRBV4-3	many	TRBD1	TRBJ2-7	TGCGCCAGCAGCCCCGACAGGGGATTCTCCTACGAGCAGTACTTC	CASSPDRGFSYEQYF
TRBV10-3	.	.	TRBJ2-5	TGTGCCATCAGTACAGCTGGAGGCGGGAACGGGAGATCGGAGACCCAGTACTTC	CAISTAGGGNGRSETQYF
TRBV12-3/TRBV12-4	.	.	TRBJ2-7	TGTGCCAGCAGTGTCGAGGACGGGCGTTACGAGCAGTACTTC	CASSVEDGRYEQYF
TRBV27	few	TRBD2	TRBJ2-1	TGTGCCAGCAGTTCAATTTTTCAGCCGGGACTAGCGGCTCCAAATGAGCAGTTCTTC	CASSSIFQPGLAAPNEQFF
TRBV5-1	.	TRBD1	TRBJ2-3	TGCGCCAGCAGCTTGGGGCAGGGGGCTAACACAGATACGCAGTATTTT	CASSLGQGANTDTQYF
TRBV5-4	.	.	TRBJ2-5	TGTGCCAGCAGCTTGATTTCCAGCGAAGAGACCCAGTACTTC	CASSLISSEETQYF
TRBV10-1	few	.	TRBJ2-3	TGCGCCAGCAGTGAGTCCCGGGGGAGCACAGATACGCAGTATTTT	CASSESRGSTDTQYF
TRBV15	few	.	TRBJ2-5	TGTGCCACCAGCAGAGATCCCAACAGGCAAGAGACCCAGTACTTC	CATSRDPNRQETQYF
TRBV5-1	many	TRBD1	TRBJ2-7	TGCGCCAGCAGCTTGGCCCTAACAGGGGGCGTGGACGAGCAGTACTTC	CASSLALTGGVDEQYF
TRBV7-9	many	.	TRBJ2-2	TGTGCCAGCAGCCCCGGGGGGGAGCTGTTTTTT	CASSPGGELFF
TRBV10-3	few	TRBD1	TRBJ2-3	TGTGCCACTCGGGGGACAGGACCTTCGGATACGCAGTATTTT	CATRGTGPSDTQYF
TRBV12-3/TRBV12-4	few	.	TRBJ2-5	TGTGCCAGCACCCCGTTTCCGCAAGAGACCCAGTACTTC	CASTPFPQETQYF
TRBV28	.	TRBD1	TRBJ2-1	TGTGCCAGCAGCCCAGGGGGCGCCCGCCTCAATGAGCAGTTCTTC	CASSPGGARLNEQFF
TRBV5-4	few	.	TRBJ1-5	TGTGCCAGCAGCTTAGCGGGGGGCAGTCAGCCCCAGCATTTT	CASSLAGGSQPQHF
TRBV3-1	.	.	TRBJ2-7	TGTGCCAGCAGCCAAGAGGGCAAGAGCTACGAGCAGTACTTC	CASSQEGKSYEQYF
TRBV7-2	many	TRBD2	TRBJ2-1	TGTGCCAGCAGCGCTGGACTAGCGGGAGGTCTTGAGCAGTTCTTC	CASSAGLAGGLEQFF
TRBV19	.	.	TRBJ2-1	TGTGCCAGTAGTTCGCGGGGAGGAGAGCAGTTCTTC	CASSSRGGEQFF
TRBV2	few	.	TRBJ2-7	TGTGCCAGCAGTTCCACCGATACCACGAAACAGTACTTC	CASSSTDTTKQYF
TRBV5-1	many	.	TRBJ1-1	TGCGCCAGCAGCTTGGAAGGGACCCTGAACACTGAAGCTTTCTTT	CASSLEGTLNTEAFF
TRBV5-1	few	TRBD2	TRBJ2-1	TGCGCCAGCAGCTTGGGAGCGGGAGTTAATGCAAGGGATGAGCAGTTCTTC	CASSLGAGVNARDEQFF
TRBV20-1	.	.	TRBJ2-2	TGCAGTGCTAGAGATTGGGCGGCCTCGAAACGGGTCGGGGAGCTGTTTTTT	CSARDWAASKRVGELFF
TRBV5-1	.	.	TRBJ2-3	TGCGCCAGCAGCTTCACCGGCGACCTATTTTTGGATACGCAGTATTTT	CASSFTGDLFLDTQYF
TRBV7-6	few	.	TRBJ2-3	TGTGCCAGCAGCCCCCTGGGGGGTACCGCAGATACGCAGTATTTT	CASSPLGGTADTQYF
TRBV29-1	few	TRBD2	TRBJ2-2	TGCAGCGTTGTGCGGGAGTATCCCGGGGAGCTGTTTTTT	CSVVREYPGELFF
TRBV20-1	.	TRBD2	TRBJ2-1	TGCAGTGCTAGCAGAAGTGGCGGGAGGGCCGCCTACAATGAGCAGTTCTTC	CSASRSGGRAAYNEQFF
TRBV20-1	.	TRBD2	TRBJ2-3	TGCAGTGCTAGACCATTCTCCGGACTAGCGGGAGTCGATACGCAGTATTTT	CSARPFSGLAGVDTQYF
TRBV20-1	.	TRBD2	TRBJ2-7	TGCAGTGCTAGAGAGGTGGGAGGGAGGTCCTACGAGCAGTACTTC	CSAREVGGRSYEQYF
TRBV20-1	few	.	TRBJ2-1	TGCAGTGCTAGTAACACTGGTAACAATGAGCAGTTCTTC	CSASNTGNNEQFF
TRBV6-2/TRBV6-3	few	.	TRBJ2-1	TGTGCCAGCAGGCTGGACCAATACAATGAGCAGTTCTTC	CASRLDQYNEQFF
TRBV7-9	few	.	TRBJ1-2	TGTGCCAGCGAGGACGGGCGCGGCTACACCTTC	CASEDGRGYTF
TRBV27	.	.	TRBJ2-7	TGTGCCAGCAGTTTAAACGGGCTGACCTACGAGCAGTACTTC	CASSLNGLTYEQYF
TRBV7-9	few	.	TRBJ1-6	TGTGCCAGCAGCTTAGCGAATGTGGGGGTTTCACCCCTCCACTTT	CASSLANVGVSPLHF
TRBV7-9	.	.	TRBJ2-1	TGTGCCAGCAGCTTGTCGACGGGAGTTAATGAGCAGTTCTTC	CASSLSTGVNEQFF
TRBV4-1	.	.	TRBJ2-5	TGCGCCAGCAGCCAGTTCGGAGGAGGGTCCGTAGAGACCCAGTACTTC	CASSQFGGGSVETQYF
TRBV18	.	TRBD1	TRBJ1-2	TGTGCCAGCTCACCTTCACAGGGGGCGATGGGCTACACCTTC	CASSPSQGAMGYTF